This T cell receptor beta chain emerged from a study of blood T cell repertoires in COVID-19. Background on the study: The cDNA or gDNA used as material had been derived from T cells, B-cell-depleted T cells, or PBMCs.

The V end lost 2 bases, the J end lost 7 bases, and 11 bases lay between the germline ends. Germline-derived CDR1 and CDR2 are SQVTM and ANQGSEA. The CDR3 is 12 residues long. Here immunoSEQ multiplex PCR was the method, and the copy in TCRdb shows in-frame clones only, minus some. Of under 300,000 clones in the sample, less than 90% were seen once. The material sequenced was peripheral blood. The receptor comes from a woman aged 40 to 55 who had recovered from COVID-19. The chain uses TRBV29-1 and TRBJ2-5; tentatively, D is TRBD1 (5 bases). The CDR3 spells CSVEKGTGTQYF. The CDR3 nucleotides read TGCAGCGTTGAAAAGGGAACAGGGACCCAGTACTTC.